A selection of T cell receptor beta chains follows, all from one sample in a study of identical twins. TCRdb re-called the 5' RACE reads with MiXCR, one entry per CDR3 protein. Of some 760,000 distinct CDR3 sequences in the sample, 15% to 20% are singletons; the top ten hold roughly 14%. These same records also appear under a second study, on T cells expressing NK-cell markers.

Sequenced: PBMCs. Receptors were obtained from a woman aged 18-29 years in good health. The CDR3 runs from the conserved cysteine through the conserved F or W. D genes are given only for firm matches. Part of the rows lack a size; the others show once, few, many or a class for expanded clones.

size | J | V | D | DNA | CDR3
few | TRBJ2-5 | TRBV7-9 | - | TGTGCCAGCAACCTTGTGGGGGGTAGAGAGACCCAGTACTTC | CASNLVGGRETQYF
- | TRBJ1-1 | TRBV7-9 | - | TGTGCCAGCAGCGGTTGGGGGCACACTGAAGCTTTCTTT | CASSGWGHTEAFF
- | TRBJ2-1 | TRBV5-1 | TRBD2 | TGCGCCAGCAGCCCCAGCGGACTAGCGGGAGGATGGCAGTTCTTC | CASSPSGLAGGWQFF
few | TRBJ1-2 | TRBV7-8 | - | TGTGCCAGCAGCTCCGCCGCGGGGCAACGGGCTGGCTACACCTTC | CASSSAAGQRAGYTF
- | TRBJ2-5 | TRBV12-3/TRBV12-4 | - | TGTGCCAGCAGTTCCAGACTAGAAGAGACCCAGTACTTC | CASSSRLEETQYF
- | TRBJ1-6 | TRBV29-1 | - | TGCAGCGTTGAGCTCCCCGGGACGTCAGACCTCCACTTT | CSVELPGTSDLHF
- | TRBJ2-1 | TRBV12-3/TRBV12-4 | TRBD1 | TGTGCCAGCAGCTTAGGGACAGGGAAGTTCTTC | CASSLGTGKFF
- | TRBJ2-1 | TRBV12-3/TRBV12-4 | - | TGTGCCAGCAGTCCCGGACCGACCGACAATGAGCAGTTCTTC | CASSPGPTDNEQFF
- | TRBJ1-5 | TRBV12-3/TRBV12-4 | TRBD1 | TGTGCCAGCAGTAACGAACAGGGGGCGATTAAGCATTTT | CASSNEQGAIKHF
- | TRBJ2-1 | TRBV20-1 | - | TGCAGTGCTATTTTAGGGGACTTCCCGTTGGAGCAGTTCTTC | CSAILGDFPLEQFF
- | TRBJ2-7 | TRBV12-3/TRBV12-4 | - | TGTGCCAGCAGTTTTCGGACTTCCCCCGAGCAGTACTTC | CASSFRTSPEQYF
few | TRBJ1-6 | TRBV9 | TRBD1 | TGTGCCAGCAGCGTACAGGGGGCCGGTAATTCACCCCTCCACTTT | CASSVQGAGNSPLHF
- | TRBJ2-1 | TRBV12-3/TRBV12-4 | - | TGTGCCAGCGGCTCGACTAGTATCCACAATGAGCAGTTCTTC | CASGSTSIHNEQFF
- | TRBJ1-2 | TRBV7-9 | - | TGTGCCAGCAGCTCGGGCCCTATGGCAGGCTACACCTTC | CASSSGPMAGYTF
- | TRBJ2-1 | TRBV6-2/TRBV6-3 | - | TGTGCCAGCAGGCCCTCGGACTACCGGGCCTACAATGAGCAGTTCTTC | CASRPSDYRAYNEQFF
many | TRBJ2-1 | TRBV6-1 | TRBD1 | TGTGCCAGCAGTCGGGACAGCTTCTCCTACAATGAGCAGTTCTTC | CASSRDSFSYNEQFF
few | TRBJ1-1 | TRBV20-1 | - | TGCAGTGCTAGAGATATGGGGGCCCCTGAAGCTTTCTTT | CSARDMGAPEAFF